This TCR beta chain was captured in a study of PD-1 blockade in mismatch repair-deficient tumors. Study-wide results and caveats: After pembrolizumab, tumor-resident clones rose rapidly, then generally contracted before radiologic responses.

CDR3 size: 16 residues. Germline assignment: CDR1 MNHEY and CDR2 SMNVEV (reference sequence). V was clipped by 3 bases and J by 2 bases, with 14 bases between them. Generated by immunoSEQ multiplex PCR, the TCRdb table keeps only in-frame clones and is missing some. The repertoire holds some 110,000 clones, more than 60% seen once, with roughly 4.5% in the top ten. A remark on this clone: Antigen specificity is unknown.

The specimen comprised peripheral blood, sampled about 60 weeks after starting pembrolizumab. J is TRBJ1-5 and V is TRBV27; TRBD1 is a possible D gene (6 bases). This TCR was recovered from an adult with mismatch repair-deficient cancer. CDR3 sequence (DNA): TGTGCCAGCAGTTTTACGACAGGACTCGGCAATCAGCCCCAGCATTTT. Translated: CASSFTTGLGNQPQHF.